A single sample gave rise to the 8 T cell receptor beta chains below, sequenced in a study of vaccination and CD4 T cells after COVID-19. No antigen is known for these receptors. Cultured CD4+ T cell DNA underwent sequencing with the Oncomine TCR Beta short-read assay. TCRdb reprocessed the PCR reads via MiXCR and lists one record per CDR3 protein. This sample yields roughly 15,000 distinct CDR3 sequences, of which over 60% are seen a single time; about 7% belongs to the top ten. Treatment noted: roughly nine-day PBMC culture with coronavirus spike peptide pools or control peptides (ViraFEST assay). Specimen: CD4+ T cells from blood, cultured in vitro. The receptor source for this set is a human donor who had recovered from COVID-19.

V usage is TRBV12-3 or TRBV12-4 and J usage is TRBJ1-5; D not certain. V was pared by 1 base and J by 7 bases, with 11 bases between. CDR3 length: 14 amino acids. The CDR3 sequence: CASSLEMTGQPQHF. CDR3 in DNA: TGTGCCAGCAGTTTAGAGATGACCGGGCAGCCCCAGCATTTT.

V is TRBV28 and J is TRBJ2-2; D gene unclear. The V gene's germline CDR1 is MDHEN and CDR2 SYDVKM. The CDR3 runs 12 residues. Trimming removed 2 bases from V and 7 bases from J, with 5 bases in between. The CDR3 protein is CASSLPVGELFF. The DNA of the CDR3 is TGTGCCAGCAGTTTACCCGTCGGGGAGCTGTTTTTT.

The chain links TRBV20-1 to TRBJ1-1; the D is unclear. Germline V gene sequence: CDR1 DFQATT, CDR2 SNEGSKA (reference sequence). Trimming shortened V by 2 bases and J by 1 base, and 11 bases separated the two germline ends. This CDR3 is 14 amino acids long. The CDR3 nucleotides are TGCAGTGCTAGAAATGGAGGGTGGAACACTGAAGCTTTCTTT. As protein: CSARNGGWNTEAFF.

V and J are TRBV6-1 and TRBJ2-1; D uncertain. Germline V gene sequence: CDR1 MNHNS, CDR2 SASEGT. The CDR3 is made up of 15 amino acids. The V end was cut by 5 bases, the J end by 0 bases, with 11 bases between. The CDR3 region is CASSPDPASYNEQFF. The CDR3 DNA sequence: TGTGCCAGCAGTCCAGACCCAGCCTCCTACAATGAGCAGTTCTTC.

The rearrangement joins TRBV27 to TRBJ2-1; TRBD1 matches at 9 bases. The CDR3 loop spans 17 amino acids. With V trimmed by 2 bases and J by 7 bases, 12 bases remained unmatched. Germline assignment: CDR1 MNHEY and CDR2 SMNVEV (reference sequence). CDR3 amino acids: CASSLITGGALGNEQFF. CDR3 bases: TGTGCCAGCAGTTTAATTACAGGGGGCGCGTTAGGGAATGAGCAGTTCTTC.

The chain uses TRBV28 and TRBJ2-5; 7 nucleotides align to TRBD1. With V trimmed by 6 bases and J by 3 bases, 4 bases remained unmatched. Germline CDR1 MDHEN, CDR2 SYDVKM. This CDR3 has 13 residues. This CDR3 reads CASRRGQKETQYF. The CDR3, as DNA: TGTGCCAGCAGACGGGGACAGAAAGAGACCCAGTACTTC.

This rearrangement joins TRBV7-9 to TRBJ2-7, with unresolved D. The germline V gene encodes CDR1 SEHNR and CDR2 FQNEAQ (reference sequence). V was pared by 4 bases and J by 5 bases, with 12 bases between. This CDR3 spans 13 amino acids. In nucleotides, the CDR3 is TGTGCCAGCAGCTCCCCCCCTGTCCACGAGCAGTACTTC. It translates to CASSSPPVHEQYF.

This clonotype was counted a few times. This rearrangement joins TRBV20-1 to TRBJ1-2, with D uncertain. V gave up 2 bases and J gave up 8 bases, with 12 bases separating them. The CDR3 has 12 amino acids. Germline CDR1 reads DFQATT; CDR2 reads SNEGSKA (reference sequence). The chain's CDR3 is CSARQASGGYTF. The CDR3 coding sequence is TGCAGTGCTAGACAGGCTTCGGGGGGCTACACCTTC.